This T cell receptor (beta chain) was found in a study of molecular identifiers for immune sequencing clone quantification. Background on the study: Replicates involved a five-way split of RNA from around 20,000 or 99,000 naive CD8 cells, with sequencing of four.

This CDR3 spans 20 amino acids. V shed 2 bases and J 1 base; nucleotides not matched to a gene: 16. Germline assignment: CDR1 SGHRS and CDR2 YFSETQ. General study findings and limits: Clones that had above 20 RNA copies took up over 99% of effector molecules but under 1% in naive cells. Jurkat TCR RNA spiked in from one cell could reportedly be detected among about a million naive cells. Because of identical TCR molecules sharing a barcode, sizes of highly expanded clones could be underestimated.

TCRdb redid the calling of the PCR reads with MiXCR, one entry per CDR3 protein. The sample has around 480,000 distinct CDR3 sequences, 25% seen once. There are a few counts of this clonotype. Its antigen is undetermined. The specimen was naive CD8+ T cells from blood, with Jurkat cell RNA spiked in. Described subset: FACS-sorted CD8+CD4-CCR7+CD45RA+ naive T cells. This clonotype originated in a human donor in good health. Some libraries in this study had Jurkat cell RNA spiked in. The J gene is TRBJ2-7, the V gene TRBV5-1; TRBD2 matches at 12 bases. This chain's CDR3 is CASSLFPLAGGVGVSYEQYF. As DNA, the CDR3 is TGCGCCAGCAGCTTATTTCCTCTAGCGGGAGGGGTCGGCGTGTCCTACGAGCAGTACTTC. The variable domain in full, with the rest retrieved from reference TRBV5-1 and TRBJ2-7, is KAGVTQTPRYLIKTRGQQVTLSCSPISGHRSVSWYQQTPGQGLQFLFEYFSETQRNKGNFPGRFSGRQFSNSRSEMNVSTLELGDSALYLCASSLFPLAGGVGVSYEQYFGPGTRLTVT.